The rows below give T cell receptor beta chains drawn from one sample of a study of shared clonotypes between healthy human individuals. The repertoire was sequenced with immunoSEQ multiplex PCR; TCRdb's copy has only in-frame clones and lacks some. The sample yields roughly 1.5 million clones, 95% to 99% seen once. Sequencing input: naive CD4+ T cells sorted from blood. The origin of the receptors is a man aged 25 to 40 in good health. Each CDR3 is given with its conserved first and last residue.

>TRBV15
CATSRLPGTSYEQYF
>TRBV2
CASSVTTAANTEAFF
>TRBV29-1
CSFFTSGATYNEQFF
>TRBV11-3
CASSLDGGGNEQYF
>TRBV5-1
CASSFTASGTLEQYF
>TRBV28
CASSFRTYANTGELFF
>TRBV18
CASSPLDSQETQYF
>TRBV7-9
CASSRGMTAQETQYF
>TRBV6-1
CASSRSGLADYEQYF
>TRBV7-2
CASSFGGISYNEQFF
>TRBV5-4
CASSLAASDEQFF
>TRBV7-6
CASSLLSTALTGAYEQYF
>TRBV29-1
CSVEVPTDPTYEQYF
>TRBV10-3
CAITATLNTGELFF
>TRBV6-6
CASSYSRQGYEQYF
>TRBV27
CASSRTGFPREQYF
>TRBV5-4
CASSLVALAGAGEQFF
>TRBV7-7
CASSLAKGIDYEQYF
>TRBV16
CASSQPGQGDEQYF